This T cell receptor (beta chain) was sequenced for a study of blood T cell repertoires in COVID-19. V shed 3 bases, J shed 3 bases, and the junction held 4 bases outside the gene matches. CDR1 and CDR2 from the germline V gene are LGHDT and YNNKEL (reference sequence). CDR3 length equals 15 residues. Original data processing: For nucleated cells, counts were estimated from reference gene primer amplification. Sequencing was performed with immunoSEQ multiplex PCR; in TCRdb, only in-frame clones are kept and a portion is missing. V and J calls and clone size are those listed in that table; D and trimming were worked out from the DNA. The sample shows about 250,000 clones, about 89% of them seen only once.

The chain uses TRBV3-1 (or the pseudogene TRBV3-2) and TRBJ1-3, with 8 bases aligning to TRBD1. The sequencing input was peripheral blood. The TCR comes from a woman aged 60 to 75 who had recovered from COVID-19. The CDR3 nucleotides are TGTGCCAGCAGCCAGACAGGGGACTTTGGAAACACCATATATTTT. Translating it yields CASSQTGDFGNTIYF.